Listed below are T cell receptor beta chains from one sample, sequenced in a study of beta chain features in type 1 diabetes. Assay used: immunoSEQ multiplex PCR; TCRdb lists only in-frame clones, some missing. The sample holds 150,000 to 200,000 clones, about 8% seen once. The sequencing input was central memory CD4+ T cells from blood. Receptors originate from a woman aged 40-49 years with type 1 diabetes. Both conserved end residues are trimmed from each CDR3.

>TRBV15|13
ATSRARTDTDTQY
>TRBV4-2|14
ASSPGQGQGNTEAF
>TRBV6-1|12
ASNRGGIDNEQF
>TRBV27|15
ASGIRRSELPLGGYT
>TRBV28|15
ASSSLRAGGTNNEQF
>TRBV2|15
ASSDLPPGLATYEQY
>TRBV7-2|13
ASSLDNAAYNEQF
>TRBV10-3|10
AISAGGHEQF
>TRBV11-3|12
ASSSVEDRGQAF
>TRBV7-2|11
ASSTQGLTEAF
>TRBV4-1|13
ASSRGTGGLNEQF
>TRBV9|11
ASSVSPNTEAF
>TRBV28|13
ASSSLGGDQETQY
>TRBV4-3|11
ASSRQKHSEQY